Detailed here is one T cell receptor (beta chain). The V end lost 3 bases, the J end lost 5 bases, and 18 bases lay between the germline ends. The length of the CDR3 is 16 residues. Germline lookup yields CDR1 SGHDT and CDR2 YYEEEE. This sample is part of a study of blood T cell repertoires in COVID-19. Background on the study: Sample material is recorded as cDNA or gDNA derived from T cells, B-cell-depleted T cells, or PBMCs.

The assay was immunoSEQ multiplex PCR, and TCRdb's table has in-frame clones only and misses some. The repertoire consists of some 260,000 clones, with roughly 88% occurring once and the leading ten covering 0.8%. The chain is built from TRBV5-6 and TRBJ2-1; the D gene is possibly TRBD1 (6 bases). The origin of this receptor is a young woman with acute or convalescent COVID-19. Material for sequencing was peripheral blood. CDR3 amino acids: CASSSTIDRLDNEQFF. The DNA for the CDR3 is TGTGCCAGCAGCTCGACGATAGACAGGTTGGACAATGAGCAGTTCTTC. Full variable domain (missing parts from reference TRBV5-6 and TRBJ2-1): DAGVTQSPTHLIKTRGQQVTLRCSPKSGHDTVSWYQQALGQGPQFIFQYYEEEERQRGNFPDRFSGHQFPNYSSELNVNALLLGDSALYLCASSSTIDRLDNEQFFGPGTRLTVL.